Listed below are T cell receptor beta chains from one sample, sequenced in a study of CD8 T cells in ankylosing spondylitis. TCRdb re-called the 5' RACE reads through MiXCR, storing one row per CDR3 protein. This table has about 110,000 distinct CDR3 sequences, less than 25% appearing once. Input material: synovial fluid, either unsorted or a sorted T cell fraction (not recorded which). These receptors all come from a male donor with ankylosing spondylitis. Both conserved end residues are part of each CDR3. D genes are given only for firm matches. Where a row states a size, it is once, few, many or the class of an expanded clone; other rows omit it.

TRBJ2-2,-,TRBV5-1,-,CASRSGYTGELFF,TGCGCCAGCAGGTCAGGGTACACCGGGGAGCTGTTTTTT
TRBJ1-4,-,TRBV5-1,-,CASSLSTGDNEKLFF,TGCGCCAGCAGCTTGTCGACAGGAGATAATGAAAAACTGTTTTTT
TRBJ1-4,few,TRBV20-1,TRBD1,CSATRTGAGGDEKLFF,TGCAGTGCAACCCGGACAGGGGCAGGCGGAGATGAAAAACTGTTTTTT
TRBJ2-5,-,TRBV5-1,-,CASSLWGRGETQYF,TGCGCCAGCAGCTTATGGGGGAGAGGAGAGACCCAGTACTTC
TRBJ2-7,few,TRBV19,TRBD2,CASSTGLAGPPLEQYF,TGTGCCAGTAGTACCGGACTAGCGGGCCCGCCCCTCGAGCAGTACTTC
TRBJ1-5,many,TRBV11-2,-,CASSLDQAQPQHF,TGTGCCAGCAGCTTAGATCAGGCTCAGCCCCAGCATTTT
TRBJ2-5,few,TRBV7-9,-,CASSKPGRIQETQYF,TGTGCCAGCAGCAAGCCCGGACGGATCCAAGAGACCCAGTACTTC
TRBJ1-2,few,TRBV2,-,CAIQWESYGYTF,TGTGCCATCCAATGGGAGAGCTATGGCTACACCTTC
TRBJ2-3,-,TRBV20-1,-,CSARVVRGDTQYF,TGCAGTGCTAGAGTTGTGAGGGGGGATACGCAGTATTTT
TRBJ2-7,many,TRBV3-1,TRBD2,CASSHLPAGVYEQYF,TGTGCCAGCAGCCATTTACCAGCGGGAGTTTACGAGCAGTACTTC
TRBJ1-1,-,TRBV13,-,CASSSLRRQNTEAFF,TGTGCCAGCAGCTCCCTTAGACGGCAGAACACTGAAGCTTTCTTT
TRBJ2-5,few,TRBV7-2,-,CASSLAPDYGETQYF,TGTGCCAGCAGCTTAGCGCCAGACTACGGAGAGACCCAGTACTTC
TRBJ2-1,many,TRBV9,TRBD2,CASSVPGLAGGKGSEQFF,TGTGCCAGCAGCGTGCCGGGACTAGCGGGAGGAAAGGGGAGTGAGCAGTTCTTC
TRBJ1-1,once,TRBV20-1,TRBD1,CSARRTGLMNTEAFF,TGCAGTGCTAGGAGGACAGGATTAATGAACACTGAAGCTTTCTTT
TRBJ1-2,-,TRBV6-1,-,CASSEFTYGYTF,TGTGCCAGCAGTGAGTTTACCTATGGCTACACCTTC
TRBJ1-5,few,TRBV20-1,TRBD1,CSARRRGQPQHF,TGCAGTGCTAGACGCAGGGGGCAGCCCCAGCATTTT
TRBJ1-4,many,TRBV5-6,TRBD1,CASSIRTGQSEKLFF,TGTGCCAGCAGCATCCGGACAGGGCAGAGTGAAAAACTGTTTTTT
TRBJ1-1,-,TRBV15,-,CATSRDHMEFNTEAFF,TGTGCCACCAGCAGAGATCATATGGAGTTCAACACTGAAGCTTTCTTT
TRBJ1-1,many,TRBV5-1,TRBD1,CASTGQGNTEAFF,TGCGCCAGTACGGGACAGGGTAACACTGAAGCTTTCTTT
TRBJ2-1,many,TRBV19,-,CASSTGQSNNEQFF,TGTGCCAGTAGTACGGGACAATCGAACAATGAGCAGTTCTTC
TRBJ2-1,few,TRBV10-3,TRBD2,CASSGNPYNEQFF,TGTGCCTCTAGCGGGAATCCCTACAATGAGCAGTTCTTC
TRBJ2-3,few,TRBV27,-,CASSSIATGSTDTQYF,TGTGCCAGCAGTTCCATCGCCACTGGATCCACAGATACGCAGTATTTT
TRBJ2-7,-,TRBV7-8,TRBD2,CASSKDGLEREFREQYF,TGTGCCAGCAGCAAAGATGGTTTAGAGCGGGAGTTTCGAGAGCAGTACTTC
TRBJ2-1,few,TRBV19,TRBD2,CASSRTGTSGIDEQFF,TGTGCCAGTAGTAGAACCGGGACTAGCGGGATCGATGAGCAGTTCTTC
TRBJ2-7,-,TRBV19,-,CASSIRVGEQYF,TGTGCCAGTAGTATCCGGGTCGGGGAGCAGTACTTC